Listed below are T cell receptor beta chains from one sample, sequenced in a study of technical replicates of blood from several donors. The protocol was immunoSEQ multiplex PCR, while the TCRdb copy is restricted to in-frame clones and leaves out a portion. Seen here are fewer than 90,000 clones, over 90% observed once, and the top ten hold 0.39%. Sequencing was performed on T cells isolated from PBMCs. All receptors come from a human donor in good health. The conserved cysteine and the conserved F or W are not part of the CDR3 here. The D gene is left open where the match is weak.

d_gene: TRBD1
j_gene: TRBJ1-1
v_gene: TRBV15
CDR3aa: ATSVIGGSAEAF

d_gene: TRBD2
j_gene: TRBJ2-3
v_gene: TRBV10-3
CDR3aa: AISGIAGDADTQY

d_gene: TRBD2
j_gene: TRBJ2-1
v_gene: TRBV19
CDR3aa: ASRGSGNVKNEQF

d_gene: -
j_gene: TRBJ1-2
v_gene: TRBV7-8
CDR3aa: ASSSTQGVEGYT

d_gene: TRBD1
j_gene: TRBJ1-4
v_gene: TRBV4-2
CDR3aa: ASSPEVSRGLNEKLF

d_gene: TRBD1
j_gene: TRBJ2-3
v_gene: TRBV18
CDR3aa: ASSPGQLDTDTQY

d_gene: -
j_gene: TRBJ1-1
v_gene: TRBV4-1
CDR3aa: ASSPQAGLNTEAF

d_gene: -
j_gene: TRBJ2-7
v_gene: TRBV30
CDR3aa: ACGQGYEQY

d_gene: -
j_gene: TRBJ2-7
v_gene: TRBV30
CDR3aa: AWSPDSRYEQY

d_gene: -
j_gene: TRBJ1-2
v_gene: TRBV7-2
CDR3aa: AGEVTYGYT

d_gene: TRBD2
j_gene: TRBJ2-7
v_gene: TRBV27
CDR3aa: ASSPGLGVTYEQY

d_gene: -
j_gene: TRBJ2-6
v_gene: TRBV9
CDR3aa: ASSVVPHSSGANVLT

d_gene: -
j_gene: TRBJ2-5
v_gene: TRBV7-9
CDR3aa: ASSLGPGYQETQY

d_gene: -
j_gene: TRBJ1-5
v_gene: TRBV25-1
CDR3aa: ASSDGWGEPQH

d_gene: -
j_gene: TRBJ2-7
v_gene: TRBV11-2
CDR3aa: ASSPTAYEQY

d_gene: -
j_gene: TRBJ2-1
v_gene: TRBV7-3
CDR3aa: ASSLILAAYNEQF

d_gene: TRBD2
j_gene: TRBJ2-3
v_gene: TRBV7-6
CDR3aa: ASSSSGRASTDTQY

d_gene: -
j_gene: TRBJ1-5
v_gene: TRBV19
CDR3aa: ASRPGDQPQH

d_gene: -
j_gene: TRBJ2-5
v_gene: TRBV5-4
CDR3aa: ASSLEGRGQETQY

d_gene: -
j_gene: TRBJ2-3
v_gene: TRBV19
CDR3aa: ASSMGVGGAITDTQY

d_gene: -
j_gene: TRBJ2-1
v_gene: TRBV28
CDR3aa: ASSLSSPYNEQF

d_gene: -
j_gene: TRBJ2-1
v_gene: TRBV6-1
CDR3aa: ASRLIVDEQF

d_gene: -
j_gene: TRBJ1-1
v_gene: TRBV27
CDR3aa: ASSYMGGYTEAF

d_gene: TRBD1
j_gene: TRBJ2-7
v_gene: TRBV28
CDR3aa: AARDRDDEQY

d_gene: -
j_gene: TRBJ2-3
v_gene: TRBV6-4
CDR3aa: ASSETSLAASTDTQY

d_gene: TRBD1
j_gene: TRBJ1-5
v_gene: TRBV10-2
CDR3aa: ASMTGVGQPQH

d_gene: -
j_gene: TRBJ1-1
v_gene: TRBV7-8
CDR3aa: ASSVGRYGAF

d_gene: TRBD1
j_gene: TRBJ2-7
v_gene: TRBV7-9
CDR3aa: ASSLAFRDRGSYEQY

d_gene: -
j_gene: TRBJ2-1
v_gene: TRBV13
CDR3aa: ASSHSNNEQF

d_gene: TRBD1
j_gene: TRBJ2-7
v_gene: TRBV10-1
CDR3aa: ASSGTGNYEQY

d_gene: -
j_gene: TRBJ2-2
v_gene: TRBV18
CDR3aa: ASQAPNTGELF

d_gene: -
j_gene: TRBJ1-2
v_gene: TRBV7-9
CDR3aa: ASIEPGTPSGYGYT

d_gene: TRBD1
j_gene: TRBJ1-5
v_gene: TRBV7-2
CDR3aa: ASSFTGVNQPQH

d_gene: -
j_gene: TRBJ1-3
v_gene: TRBV6-1
CDR3aa: ASSASRGNTIY

d_gene: -
j_gene: TRBJ1-5
v_gene: TRBV19
CDR3aa: ASSPGIISNQPQH

d_gene: -
j_gene: TRBJ2-7
v_gene: TRBV5-6
CDR3aa: ASSLGTGTPGREQY

d_gene: TRBD1
j_gene: TRBJ2-7
v_gene: TRBV6-5
CDR3aa: ASTKTGVNYEQY

d_gene: TRBD1
j_gene: TRBJ1-2
v_gene: TRBV5-6
CDR3aa: ASSLARTGQIYGYT

d_gene: TRBD1
j_gene: TRBJ1-5
v_gene: TRBV30
CDR3aa: AWSLGQGNQPQH

d_gene: TRBD1
j_gene: TRBJ2-7
v_gene: TRBV7-2
CDR3aa: ASSPGQGASEQY

d_gene: -
j_gene: TRBJ2-1
v_gene: TRBV19
CDR3aa: ASRREPYNEQF